Below, one TCR beta chain is given with its context. This clone is classified as medium-sized (0.01 to 0.1%). It has no known antigen specificity. Base qualities are not recorded, but no much larger clone differs from it by a single base. Genomic DNA was extracted from sorted cells for sequencing of the TCRbeta CDR3 region. TCRbeta CDR3 regions were sequenced using the immunoSEQ Assay. Here the immuneACCESS table is served through TCRdb, limited to in-frame sequences with V and J called. Missing clones are a known gap in these copies; in checked studies unresolved V genes cover under half, and the rest lacks a known reason. The sample profile shows some 98,000 clones; about four fifths of them were found once. The leading ten clones occupy over 1.3% of the sample. The data were obtained in a study of OX40 agonist ivuxolimab in advanced cancers. For context, the study as a whole: Ivuxolimab was an agonistic, fully human IgG2 monoclonal antibody directed against OX40 (CD134), a costimulatory receptor. Intravenous ivuxolimab was administered to patients every 2 weeks at six dose levels: 0.01, 0.1, 0.3, 1.5, 3 and 10 mg/kg. Of the roughly 52 dose-escalation patients, hepatocellular carcinoma was present in around 20, melanoma in around 15, renal cell carcinoma in 9 and head and neck cancer in 9. In the dose-escalation cohort, 82.7% of patients were male, and the mean age was roughly 60 years with a range of 23 to 79. Prior anti-PD-1, anti-PD-L1 or anti-CTLA-4 therapy was permitted, and checkpoint inhibitors had been received by about 36% of dose-escalation patients. Partial responses were achieved by three dose-escalation patients, of whom one had hepatocellular carcinoma and two had cutaneous melanoma. The point of sequencing TCRbeta in the periphery was to test whether ivuxolimab changed TCR sequence diversity and drove clonal T-cell expansion. The paper describes the monotherapy dose-escalation part (N ≈ 50 patients) of the phase I trial of ivuxolimab. What the authors observed across the whole study: Partial responders in the 0.1-3.0 mg/kg groups had among the lowest normalized peripheral clonal expansion, especially among CD8+ T cells. Which antigens the clonally expanded peripheral T cells were specific for was not determined. Low levels of normalized T-cell clonal expansion were also seen in some patients who did not respond. After ivuxolimab, CD8+ T cells had more expanded clones than CD4+ T cells on average. Clonal expansion of both CD4+ and CD8+ blood T cells was observed from baseline to week 6 at doses 0.1 to 3.0 mg/kg.

The trial excluded patients who had a history of autoimmune disease or were on systemic immunosuppression. In every dose cohort, peripheral blood was drawn for TCR sequencing at baseline, cycle 4 day 1, and cycle 7 day 1. Samples came from an open-label, multicenter, first-in-human phase I dose-escalation trial of ivuxolimab. Adults with locally advanced or metastatic head and neck squamous cell, hepatocellular, melanoma or renal cell carcinoma were enrolled in the trial. Before TCR sequencing, CD4+ T cells and CD8+ T cells from peripheral blood were sorted into separate populations. From the cysteine through the phenylalanine, the CDR3 covers 15 amino acids. The only DNA kept is the CDR3, 45 bases in frame from the first base. The germline V gene (reference sequence) gives CDR1 as SGHNT and CDR2 as YYREEE. Trimming takes 3 bases off V and 2 bases off J; junction bases not matched to a gene: 2.

Material: CD4+ or CD8+ T cells sorted from blood, obtained in a trial of the OX40 agonist ivuxolimab. The chain was built from TRBV5-4 and TRBJ2-6; the junction holds 7 bases that match TRBD1. The TCR originated in an adult with an advanced solid tumor such as melanoma, head and neck, liver or kidney cancer. CDR3 loop: CASSSGQPGANVLTF. The DNA is as follows: TGTGCCAGCAGCTCGGGACAGCCTGGGGCCAACGTCCTGACTTTC.